The 29 T cell receptor beta chains reported below all come from one sample, sequenced in a study of Graves' ophthalmopathy and Graves' hyperthyroidism. CDR3 regions of TCR beta were amplified from RNA transcripts. First-round RT-PCR employed HTBI primers, with a second-round multiplex PCR after it. Each CDR3 protein is one row after TCRdb ran MiXCR on the multiplex PCR reads. The sample has around 1,000,000 distinct CDR3 sequences, about two fifths seen once. Sequenced material: peripheral blood or thyroid tissue (not recorded which). The source of these receptors is an adult man with Graves' hyperthyroidism.

The chain recombines TRBV15 with TRBJ1-5; the match to TRBD1 covers 8 bases. This CDR3 comprises 15 residues. V was clipped by 5 bases and J by 11 bases; unmatched bases: 14. Per the germline V gene, CDR1 is LNHNV and CDR2 is YYDKDF (reference sequence). Written as DNA, the CDR3 is TGTGCCACCAGCCCTGGACAGGGAGAAAGGGAGACCCAGCATTTT. It specifies CATSPGQGERETQHF.

This clonotype was observed a few times. V and J are TRBV4-2 and TRBJ2-7; a possible D gene is TRBD1 (7 bases). The CDR3 is made up of 16 amino acids. V was trimmed by 0 bases and J by 4 bases, leaving 16 bases between them. CDR1 is LGHNA and CDR2 is YNFKEQ in the germline V gene. CDR3 residues: CASSQDIGGGGYEQYF. DNA of the CDR3: TGTGCCAGCAGCCAAGATATCGGAGGGGGCGGGTACGAGCAGTACTTC.

The chain combines TRBV12-3 or TRBV12-4 with TRBJ1-6; D uncertain. The CDR3 contains 19 residues. Trimming removed 3 bases at V and 0 bases at J, with 18 bases between. CDR3 in amino acids: CASSFGFGSSSSYNSPLHF. The DNA for the CDR3 is TGTGCCAGCAGTTTTGGTTTCGGCAGTTCCAGCTCCTATAATTCACCCCTCCACTTT.

This clonotype appeared a few times. The chain carries TRBV25-1 and TRBJ1-5; D remains unclear. V gave up 2 bases and J gave up 3 bases, with 8 bases separating them. Germline CDR1 and CDR2: MGHDK and SYGVNS. The CDR3 loop spans 14 amino acids. DNA for the CDR3: TGTGCCAGCAGTGAAGGCCAGGCCAATCAGCCCCAGCATTTT. This gives the protein CASSEGQANQPQHF.

This clonotype has more than one count but fewer than ten. The chain combines TRBV3-1 with TRBJ1-2, with 7 bases identical to TRBD1. Looked up from germline, CDR1 is LGHDT and CDR2 is YNNKEL (reference sequence). CDR3 length: 15 residues. Trimming took 4 bases from V and 4 from J; bases not matched to a gene: 9. CDR3 region: CASSPWDRSAYGYTF. As DNA, the CDR3 is TGTGCCAGCAGCCCCTGGGACAGAAGCGCCTATGGCTACACCTTC.

This sequence joins TRBV5-1 and TRBJ2-5, with 9 bases matching TRBD2. V shed 1 base, J shed 6 bases, and the junction held 10 bases outside the gene matches. In germline, CDR1 is SGHRS, CDR2 YFSETQ. This CDR3 contains 16 residues. The CDR3 here is CASSLWTSATVQTQYF. The CDR3 nucleotides are TGCGCCAGCAGCTTGTGGACTAGCGCTACGGTTCAGACCCAGTACTTC.

V usage is TRBV20-1 and J usage is TRBJ1-1; 8 bases are a match to TRBD1. Looked up from germline, CDR1 is DFQATT and CDR2 is SNEGSKA (reference sequence). This CDR3 is 14 amino acids long. Trimming took 4 bases from V and 3 from J; bases not matched to a gene: 7. CDR3 DNA: TGCAGTGCTAAAACAGGGGGATCGTACACTGAAGCTTTCTTT. This codes for CSAKTGGSYTEAFF.

This clonotype was observed at least ten times. This chain links TRBV7-2 with TRBJ1-1, with D possibly TRBD1 on 6 matching bases. CDR1 is SGHTA and CDR2 is FQGNSA in the germline V gene. The ends were cut back, 1 base at V and 7 bases at J, with 13 bases in the middle. The CDR3 totals 14 residues. The CDR3 nucleotides read TGTGCCAGCAGCTTAGTCCGGGAGGGGGGTGAAGCTTTCTTT. Translation: CASSLVREGGEAFF. Full variable domain (outside the CDR3, taken from reference TRBV7-2 and TRBJ1-1): GAGVSQSPSNKVTEKGKDVELRCDPISGHTALYWYRQSLGQGLEFLIYFQGNSAPDKSGLPSDRFSAERTGGSVSTLTIQRTQQEDSAVYLCASSLVREGGEAFFGQGTRLTVV.

Only one count was recorded for this clonotype. This rearrangement joins TRBV29-1 to TRBJ1-5, with 7 bases fitting TRBD1. The germline V gene has CDR1 SQVTM and CDR2 ANQGSEA. The CDR3 length is 13 residues. Trimming at V came to 3 bases and at J to 4 bases, leaving 3 bases not matched to a gene. The CDR3 protein is CSVETGPNQPQHF. CDR3 nucleotide sequence: TGCAGCGTTGAGACAGGGCCTAATCAGCCCCAGCATTTT.

This clonotype was found many times. The rearrangement joins TRBV20-1 to TRBJ2-7, with D perhaps TRBD1 (6 bases). Germline CDR1 DFQATT, CDR2 SNEGSKA (reference sequence). The CDR3 is 14 amino acids. V lost 3 bases, J lost 2 bases, and 14 bases lay in between. For the CDR3, the DNA is TGCAGTGCTAGCCAACAGGGTAGGACCTACGAGCAGTACTTC. It yields the protein CSASQQGRTYEQYF.

This clonotype has at least ten counts. The chain combines TRBV7-9 with TRBJ2-5; the D is unclear. This CDR3 is 14 amino acids long. Germline V gives CDR1 SEHNR, CDR2 FQNEAQ (reference sequence). V was shortened by 1 base and J by 0 bases, with 6 bases between the two germline ends. CDR3 nucleotides: TGTGCCAGCAGCTTAGTTACCAACCAAGAGACCCAGTACTTC. Amino acids: CASSLVTNQETQYF. Combining the CDR3 with reference TRBV7-9 and TRBJ2-5 gives the whole variable domain DTGVSQNPRHKITKRGQNVTFRCDPISEHNRLYWYRQTLGQGPEFLTYFQNEAQLEKSRLLSDRFSAERPKGSFSTLEIQRTEQGDSAMYLCASSLVTNQETQYFGPGTRLLVL.

The chain uses TRBV6-5 and TRBJ2-2, with D unresolved. V lost 6 bases to trimming and J lost 1 base, with 15 bases between them. The germline gives CDR1 MNHEY, CDR2 SVGAGI. This CDR3 region has 16 residues. Here the CDR3 reads CASSFDGSLNTGELFF. The CDR3 bases are TGTGCCAGCAGCTTTGATGGATCACTGAACACCGGGGAGCTGTTTTTT.

The J gene is TRBJ2-7, the V gene TRBV5-1; D is uncertain. From germline, CDR1 is SGHRS and CDR2 YFSETQ. Trimming took 0 bases from V and 3 from J, leaving 10 bases between them. The CDR3 runs to 14 residues. The CDR3 region is CASSLATDFYEQYF. The CDR3 bases are TGCGCCAGCAGCTTGGCCACTGATTTCTACGAGCAGTACTTC.

The sample holds a few counts of this clonotype. A read error is possible here, since a much larger clone lies one base away. The chain's CDR3 is CASGESAGGYEQYF. CDR3 sequence (DNA): TGCGCCAGCGGTGAGTCCGCCGGGGGCTACGAGCAGTACTTC. The rearrangement uses TRBV10-1 and TRBJ2-7, with D possibly being TRBD2 (6 bases). Germline CDR1 and CDR2: WNHNN and SYGVQD (reference sequence). This CDR3 is 14 amino acids long.

V and J are TRBV19 and TRBJ1-2, with D possibly matching TRBD1 (5 bases). V was trimmed by 3 bases and J by 5 bases, leaving 13 bases between them. CDR1 and CDR2 (germline): LNHDA, SQIVND (reference sequence). CDR3 size: 14 residues. DNA of the CDR3: TGTGCCAGTAGTATGGACACCACAACTTATGGCTACACCTTC. It translates to CASSMDTTTYGYTF.

The chain recombines TRBV18 with TRBJ1-5; D ambiguous. Trimming pared 3 bases from V and 5 bases from J, leaving 8 bases between. This CDR3 contains 13 residues. Germline lookup yields CDR1 KGHSH and CDR2 LQKENI. CDR3 DNA sequence: TGTGCCAGCTCACCGATGTCTGATCAGCCCCAGCATTTT. Encoded protein: CASSPMSDQPQHF.

This clonotype was picked up many times. V usage is TRBV12-3 or TRBV12-4 and J usage is TRBJ1-6, with unresolved D. The V end was cut by 0 bases, the J end by 7 bases, with 10 bases between. This CDR3 comprises 15 residues. The CDR3 sequence is CASSLATKGNSPLHF. Written as DNA, the CDR3 is TGTGCCAGCAGTTTAGCCACCAAAGGAAATTCACCCCTCCACTTT.

The gene calls are TRBV29-1 and TRBJ1-2; possible D gene TRBD1, 5 bases. The CDR3 has 11 amino acids. Per germline, CDR1 SQVTM and CDR2 ANQGSEA. V lost 3 bases to trimming and J lost 3 bases, with 5 bases between them. The DNA of the CDR3 is TGCAGCGTTGAGGGGCACTATGGCTACACCTTC. Its protein is CSVEGHYGYTF.

There are many counts of this clonotype. This chain connects TRBV24-1 to TRBJ2-7; 9 bases line up with TRBD1. V lost 3 bases to trimming and J lost 2 bases; unmatched junction nucleotides: 7. Germline V gene sequence: CDR1 KGHDR, CDR2 SFDVKD. This CDR3 comprises 16 residues. Here the CDR3 DNA reads TGTGCCACCAGTGATCCTACCGGGACAGGGACCTACGAGCAGTACTTC. It codes for CATSDPTGTGTYEQYF.

This clonotype occurred many times. The DNA of the CDR3 is TGCGCCAGCAGGTCCTCGGATGTCAGAGCTGAAGCTTTCTTT. It yields the protein CASRSSDVRAEAFF. J is TRBJ1-1 and V is TRBV10-2; D call uncertain. The ends were cut back, 6 bases at V and 6 bases at J, with 17 bases in the middle. Germline assignment: CDR1 WSHSY and CDR2 SAAADI. The CDR3 consists of 14 residues.

Many counts were recorded for this clonotype. The chain joins TRBV7-6 to TRBJ1-1, with unresolved D. CDR1 SGHVS and CDR2 FNYEAQ come from the germline V gene. V lost 3 bases and J 6 bases, leaving 8 bases between the germline ends. There are 12 residues in the CDR3. Here the CDR3 reads CASSLHGSEAFF. The CDR3 DNA reads TGTGCCAGCAGCTTGCACGGGTCTGAAGCTTTCTTT.

A remark on this clonotype: Because the CDR3's place on the DNA is in doubt, the DNA is left out and the CDR3 is given as listed by TCRdb. The chain joins TRBV10-2 to TRBJ2-7; the table's D call, TRBD1, was not checked against the DNA. Germline CDR1 and CDR2: WSHSY and SAAADI. The CDR3 has 15 amino acids, counting both end residues. The CDR3 region is CACSARDRGAYEQYF.

This clonotype was recorded at least ten times. The CDR3 protein is CATSDLRVETQYF. CDR3 in DNA: TGTGCCACCAGTGATTTGAGGGTTGAGACCCAGTACTTC. The gene calls are TRBV24-1 and TRBJ2-5; D is undetermined. Trimming took 0 bases from V and 5 from J, leaving 6 bases between them. The CDR3 extends over 13 amino acids. Germline CDR1 is KGHDR and CDR2 is SFDVKD.

As concerns this clonotype: A much larger clone lies a single base off, so this may be a read error. This chain connects TRBV11-2 to TRBJ2-5; D possibly corresponds to TRBD1 (6 bases). From germline, CDR1 is SGHAT and CDR2 FQNNGV. This CDR3 spans 14 amino acids. Trimming removed 1 base at V and 9 bases at J, with 15 bases between. The CDR3 DNA reads as TGTGCCAGCAGCTTAGGGGACAAGGTCGTCGCCCAGTACTTC. Encoded protein: CASSLGDKVVAQYF.

This clonotype has just a few counts. Germline and junction disagree at one end, which may indicate a read error. The V gene is TRBV5-1, the J gene TRBJ2-7; D call uncertain. CDR1 and CDR2 (germline): SGHRS, YFSETQ. This CDR3 has 15 amino acids. The CDR3 here is CASSLMAADNYEQYF. In DNA form, the CDR3 reads TGTGCCAGCAGTTTAATGGCCGCTGATAACTACGAGCAGTACTTC.

The rearrangement joins TRBV5-5 to TRBJ2-5; TRBD1 or TRBD2 may be the D gene (5 bases each). The ends were cut back, 2 bases at V and 4 bases at J, with 21 bases in the middle. The CDR3 loop spans 17 amino acids. Per germline, CDR1 SGHKS and CDR2 YYEKEE (reference sequence). CDR3 bases: TGTGCCAGCAGCTTCGTTTACCTCCCAGGGACCCGAGAGACCCAGTACTTC. The encoded protein is CASSFVYLPGTRETQYF.

This clonotype showed up just a few times. One junction end does not reproduce the germline sequence, and a read error may be involved. V usage is TRBV10-3 and J usage is TRBJ1-5, with a weak D call TRBD1 (5 bases). Germline CDR1 is ENHRY and CDR2 is SYGVKD. This CDR3 is built from 16 residues. In nucleotides, the CDR3 is TGTGCCAGCAGTGATTACGGCAGGGTTGGAAATCAGCCCCAGCATTTT. This sequence encodes CASSDYGRVGNQPQHF.

This clonotype has ten or more counts. The genes are TRBV4-1 and TRBJ2-5; D may be TRBD1 (7 bases). Trimming removed 3 bases at V and 4 bases at J, with 12 bases between. This CDR3 has 14 residues. In germline, CDR1 is MGHRA, CDR2 YSYEKL. The CDR3 sequence: CASSQEGARETQYF. DNA of the CDR3: TGCGCCAGCAGCCAGGAGGGGGCAAGAGAGACCCAGTACTTC.

This clonotype was detected many times. The chain links TRBV25-1 to TRBJ2-7; D is unclear. Germline lookup yields CDR1 MGHDK and CDR2 SYGVNS. With 6 bases removed from V and 5 bases from J, the gap between germline ends came to 11 bases. The CDR3 covers 12 residues. The CDR3 sequence is CASRLTKNEQYF. DNA of the CDR3: TGTGCCAGCAGGTTGACAAAAAACGAGCAGTACTTC.